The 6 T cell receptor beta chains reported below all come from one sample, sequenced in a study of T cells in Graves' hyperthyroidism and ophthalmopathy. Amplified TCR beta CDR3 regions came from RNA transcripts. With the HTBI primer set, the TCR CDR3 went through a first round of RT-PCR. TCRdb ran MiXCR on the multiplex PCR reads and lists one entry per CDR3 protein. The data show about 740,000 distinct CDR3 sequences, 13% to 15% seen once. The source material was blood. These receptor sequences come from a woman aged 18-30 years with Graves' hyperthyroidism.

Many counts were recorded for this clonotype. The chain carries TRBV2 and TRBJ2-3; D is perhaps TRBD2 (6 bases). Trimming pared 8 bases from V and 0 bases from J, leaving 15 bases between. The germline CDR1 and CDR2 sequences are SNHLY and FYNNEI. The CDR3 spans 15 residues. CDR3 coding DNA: TGTGCCAGCTCGACCGGAGGGGCTAGCACAGATACGCAGTATTTT. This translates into CASSTGGASTDTQYF.

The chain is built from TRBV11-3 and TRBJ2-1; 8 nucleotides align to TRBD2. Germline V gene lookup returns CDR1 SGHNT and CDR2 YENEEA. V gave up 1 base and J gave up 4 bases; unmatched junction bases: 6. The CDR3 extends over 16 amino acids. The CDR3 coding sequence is TGTGCCAGCAGCTTAGTGAGCGGGAGCCTTTACAATGAGCAGTTCTTC. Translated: CASSLVSGSLYNEQFF.

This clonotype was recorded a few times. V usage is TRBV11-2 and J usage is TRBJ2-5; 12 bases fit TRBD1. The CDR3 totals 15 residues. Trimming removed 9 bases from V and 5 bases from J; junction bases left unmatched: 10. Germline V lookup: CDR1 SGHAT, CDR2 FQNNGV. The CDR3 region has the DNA TGTGCCAGTAGTCCGGGGACAGGGGGCAAGGAGACCCAGTACTTC. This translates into CASSPGTGGKETQYF. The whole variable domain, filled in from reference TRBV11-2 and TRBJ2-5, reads EAGVAQSPRYKIIEKRQSVAFWCNPISGHATLYWYQQILGQGPKLLIQFQNNGVVDDSQLPKDRFSAERLKGVDSTLKIQPAKLEDSAVYLCASSPGTGGKETQYFGPGTRLLVL.

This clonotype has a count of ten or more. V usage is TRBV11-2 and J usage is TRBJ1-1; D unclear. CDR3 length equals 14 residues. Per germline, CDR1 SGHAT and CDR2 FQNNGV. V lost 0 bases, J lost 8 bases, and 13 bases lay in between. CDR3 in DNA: TGTGCCAGCAGCTTAGACCCACTCGCCTCAGAAGCTTTCTTT. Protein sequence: CASSLDPLASEAFF.

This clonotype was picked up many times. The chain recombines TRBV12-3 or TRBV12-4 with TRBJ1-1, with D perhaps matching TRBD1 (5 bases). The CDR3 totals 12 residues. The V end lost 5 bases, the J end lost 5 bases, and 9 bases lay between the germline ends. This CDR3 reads CASSDSQTEAFF. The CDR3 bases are TGTGCCAGCAGTGACAGTCAGACTGAAGCTTTCTTT.

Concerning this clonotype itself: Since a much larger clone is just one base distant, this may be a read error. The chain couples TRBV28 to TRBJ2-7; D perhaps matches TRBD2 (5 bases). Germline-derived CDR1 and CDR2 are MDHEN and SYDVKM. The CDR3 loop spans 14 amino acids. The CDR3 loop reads CASGFRGLGNEQYF. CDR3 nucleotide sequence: TGTGCCAGCGGTTTCCGAGGTCTCGGGAACGAGCAGTACTTC.